These 2 T cell receptor beta chains were all obtained from the same sample, sequenced in a study of shared clonotypes between healthy human individuals. Assay: immunoSEQ multiplex PCR; the TCRdb copy retains only in-frame clones and omits some. The sample lists 90,000 to 120,000 clones, 68% seen once, with around 26% in the top ten. Source material: memory CD8+ T cells sorted from blood. Stated subset: CD45RO+ cells pooled with CCR7-negative TemRA cells. The receptors come from a young woman in good health.

The chain recombines TRBV28 with TRBJ1-1; D is ambiguous. Trimming stripped 5 bases from V and 5 bases from J, with 9 bases between. Looked up from germline, CDR1 is MDHEN and CDR2 is SYDVKM. This CDR3 is 12 amino acids long. CDR3 DNA sequence: TGTGCCAGCAGTAGGGCCTTTACTGAAGCTTTCTTT. This gives the protein CASSRAFTEAFF.

This clone was detected only a few times. V usage is TRBV29-1 and J usage is TRBJ1-1; 8 bases are a match to TRBD1. CDR1 SQVTM and CDR2 ANQGSEA come from the germline V gene. The CDR3 spans 12 residues. Trimming cost V 6 bases and J 5 bases; bases outside gene matches: 5. CDR3 in amino acids: CSVLQGETEAFF. The CDR3 DNA sequence: TGCAGCGTCTTACAGGGGGAAACTGAAGCTTTCTTT. Looking up the rest from reference TRBV29-1 and TRBJ1-1 gives the full variable domain: SAVISQKPSRDICQRGTSLTIQCQVDSQVTMMFWYRQQPGQSLTLIATANQGSEATYESGFVIDKFPISRPNLTFSTLTVSNMSPEDSSIYLCSVLQGETEAFFGQGTRLTVV.